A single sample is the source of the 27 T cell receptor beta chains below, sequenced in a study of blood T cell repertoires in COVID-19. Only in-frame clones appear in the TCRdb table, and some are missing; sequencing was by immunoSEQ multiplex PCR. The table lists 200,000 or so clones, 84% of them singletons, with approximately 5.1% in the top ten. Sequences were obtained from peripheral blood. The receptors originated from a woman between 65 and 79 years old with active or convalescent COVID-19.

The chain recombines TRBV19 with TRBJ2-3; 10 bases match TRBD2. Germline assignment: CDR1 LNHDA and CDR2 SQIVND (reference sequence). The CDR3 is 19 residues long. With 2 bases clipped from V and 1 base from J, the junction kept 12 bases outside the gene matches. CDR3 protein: CASSIMLAGVAMGTDTQYF. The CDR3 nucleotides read TGTGCCAGTAGTATAATGCTAGCGGGAGTCGCTATGGGCACAGATACGCAGTATTTT.

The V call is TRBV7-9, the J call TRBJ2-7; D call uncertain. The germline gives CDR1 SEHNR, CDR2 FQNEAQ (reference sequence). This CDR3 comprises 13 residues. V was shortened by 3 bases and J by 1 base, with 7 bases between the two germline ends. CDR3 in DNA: TGTGCCAGCAGCTTGGGCAGGTCCTACGAGCAGTACTTC. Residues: CASSLGRSYEQYF.

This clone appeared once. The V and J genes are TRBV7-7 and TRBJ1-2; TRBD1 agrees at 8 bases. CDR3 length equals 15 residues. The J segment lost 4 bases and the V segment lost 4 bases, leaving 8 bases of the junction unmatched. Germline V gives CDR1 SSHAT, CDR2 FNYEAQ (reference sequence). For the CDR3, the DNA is TGTGCCAGCAGCTCACCGGACAGGGCCCTCTATGGCTACACCTTC. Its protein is CASSSPDRALYGYTF. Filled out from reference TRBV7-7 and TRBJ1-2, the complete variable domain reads GAGVSQSPRYKVTKRGQDVTLRCDPISSHATLYWYQQALGQGPEFLTYFNYEAQPDKSGLPSDRFSAERPEGSISTLTIQRTEQRDSAMYRCASSSPDRALYGYTFGSGTRLTVV.

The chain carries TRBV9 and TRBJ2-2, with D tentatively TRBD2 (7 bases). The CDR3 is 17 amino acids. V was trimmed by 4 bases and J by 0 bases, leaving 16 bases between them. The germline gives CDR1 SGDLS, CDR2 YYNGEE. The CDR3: CASSPRGLGTNTGELFF. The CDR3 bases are TGTGCCAGCAGCCCGCGGGGGCTTGGTACGAACACCGGGGAGCTGTTTTTT.

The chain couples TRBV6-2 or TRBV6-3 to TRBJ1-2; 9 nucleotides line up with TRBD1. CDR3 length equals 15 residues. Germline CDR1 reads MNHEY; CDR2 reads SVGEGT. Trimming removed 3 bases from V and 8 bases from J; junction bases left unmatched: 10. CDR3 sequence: CASSYFDRGGGGYTF. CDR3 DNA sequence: TGTGCCAGCAGTTATTTCGACAGGGGGGGAGGAGGCTACACCTTC.

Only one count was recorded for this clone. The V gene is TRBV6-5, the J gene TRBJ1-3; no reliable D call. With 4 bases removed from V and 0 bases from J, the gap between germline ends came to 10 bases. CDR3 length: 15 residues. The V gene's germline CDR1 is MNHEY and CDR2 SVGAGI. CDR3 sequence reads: CASSFDRDSGNTIYF. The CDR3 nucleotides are TGTGCCAGCAGTTTCGACCGGGACTCTGGAAACACCATATATTTT.

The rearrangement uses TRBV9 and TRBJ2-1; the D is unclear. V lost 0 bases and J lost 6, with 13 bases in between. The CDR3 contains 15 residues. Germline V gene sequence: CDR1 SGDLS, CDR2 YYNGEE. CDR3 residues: CASSVATSPGNEQFF. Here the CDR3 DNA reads TGTGCCAGCAGCGTAGCGACTTCCCCCGGCAATGAGCAGTTCTTC.

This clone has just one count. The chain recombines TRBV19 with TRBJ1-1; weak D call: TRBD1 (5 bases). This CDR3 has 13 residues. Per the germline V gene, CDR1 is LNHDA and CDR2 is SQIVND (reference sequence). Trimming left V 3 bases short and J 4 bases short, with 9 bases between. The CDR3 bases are TGTGCCAGTAGTATGGGGCGGGGCACTGAAGCTTTCTTT. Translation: CASSMGRGTEAFF.

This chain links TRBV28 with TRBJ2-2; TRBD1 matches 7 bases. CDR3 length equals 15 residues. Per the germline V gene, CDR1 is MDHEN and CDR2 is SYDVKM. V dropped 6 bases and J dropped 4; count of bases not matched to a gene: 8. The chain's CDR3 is CASSTIDRVTGELFF. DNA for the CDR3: TGTGCCAGCAGCACTATCGACAGGGTCACCGGGGAGCTGTTTTTT.

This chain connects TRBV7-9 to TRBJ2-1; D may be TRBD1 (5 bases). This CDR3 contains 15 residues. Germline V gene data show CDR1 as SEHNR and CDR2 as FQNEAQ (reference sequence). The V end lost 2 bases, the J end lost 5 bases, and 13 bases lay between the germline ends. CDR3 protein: CASSLFADRNNEQFF. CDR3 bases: TGTGCCAGCAGCTTATTTGCCGACAGAAACAATGAGCAGTTCTTC. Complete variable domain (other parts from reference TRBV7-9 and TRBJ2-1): DTGVSQNPRHKITKRGQNVTFRCDPISEHNRLYWYRQTLGQGPEFLTYFQNEAQLEKSRLLSDRFSAERPKGSFSTLEIQRTEQGDSAMYLCASSLFADRNNEQFFGPGTRLTVL.

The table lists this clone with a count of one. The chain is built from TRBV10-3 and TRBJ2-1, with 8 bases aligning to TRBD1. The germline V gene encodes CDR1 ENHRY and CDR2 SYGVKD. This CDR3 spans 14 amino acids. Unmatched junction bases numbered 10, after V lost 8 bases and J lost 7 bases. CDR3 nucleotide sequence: TGTGCCATCCGTCTGACAGGGGCTAGAAATGAGCAGTTCTTC. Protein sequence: CAIRLTGARNEQFF.

The CDR3 DNA sequence: TGTGCCAGCAGCTTAGGGGGGCCTGCGGCAGATACGCAGTATTTT. Translating it yields CASSLGGPAADTQYF. The chain has TRBV7-9 and TRBJ2-3; D possibly corresponds to TRBD1 (6 bases). Trimming took 1 base from V and 4 from J, leaving 12 bases between them. In germline, CDR1 is SEHNR, CDR2 FQNEAQ (reference sequence). This CDR3 contains 15 residues. Together with reference TRBV7-9 and TRBJ2-3, the CDR3 gives the full variable domain: DTGVSQNPRHKITKRGQNVTFRCDPISEHNRLYWYRQTLGQGPEFLTYFQNEAQLEKSRLLSDRFSAERPKGSFSTLEIQRTEQGDSAMYLCASSLGGPAADTQYFGPGTRLTVL.

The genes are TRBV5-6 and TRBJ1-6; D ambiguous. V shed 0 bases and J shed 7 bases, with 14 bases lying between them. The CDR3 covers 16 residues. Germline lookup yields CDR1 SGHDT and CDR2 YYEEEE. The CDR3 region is CASSLGGGGGNSPLHF. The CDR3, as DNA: TGTGCCAGCAGCTTGGGGGGTGGAGGAGGAAATTCACCCCTCCACTTT.

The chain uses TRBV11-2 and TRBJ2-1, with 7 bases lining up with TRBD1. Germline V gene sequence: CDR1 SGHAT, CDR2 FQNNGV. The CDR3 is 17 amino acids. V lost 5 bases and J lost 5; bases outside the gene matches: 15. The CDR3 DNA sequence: TGTGCCAGCAGCCAGATATGGATCGGGACAGTAGACAATGAGCAGTTCTTC. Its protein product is CASSQIWIGTVDNEQFF.

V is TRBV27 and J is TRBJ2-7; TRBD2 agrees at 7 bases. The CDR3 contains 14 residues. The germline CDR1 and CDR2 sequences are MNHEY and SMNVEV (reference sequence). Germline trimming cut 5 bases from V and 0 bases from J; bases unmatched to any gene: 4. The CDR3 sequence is CASSGAGSSYEQYF. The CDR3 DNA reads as TGTGCCAGCAGTGGAGCGGGATCCTCCTACGAGCAGTACTTC.

CDR3 amino acids: CASSESRTSGHNEQFF. For the CDR3, the DNA is TGTGCCAGCAGTGAATCAAGGACTAGCGGACACAATGAGCAGTTCTTC. The chain combines TRBV25-1 with TRBJ2-1, with 10 nucleotides matching TRBD2. CDR3 size: 16 residues. V shed 1 base and J 5 bases; nucleotides not matched to a gene: 5. The germline CDR1 and CDR2 sequences are MGHDK and SYGVNS.

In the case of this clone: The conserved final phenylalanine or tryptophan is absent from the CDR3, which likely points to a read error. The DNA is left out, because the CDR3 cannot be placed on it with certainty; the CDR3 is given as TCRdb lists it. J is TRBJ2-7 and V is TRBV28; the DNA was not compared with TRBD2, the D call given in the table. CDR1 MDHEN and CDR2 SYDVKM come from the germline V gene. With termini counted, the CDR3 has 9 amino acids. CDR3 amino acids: CASSLNQRS.

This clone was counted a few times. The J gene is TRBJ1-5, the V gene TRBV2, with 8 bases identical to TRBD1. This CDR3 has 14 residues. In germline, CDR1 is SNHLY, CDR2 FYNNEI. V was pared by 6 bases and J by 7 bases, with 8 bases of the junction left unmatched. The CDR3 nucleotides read TGTGCCAGCAGCGAGGGGACAGGACAACAGCCCCAGCATTTT. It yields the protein CASSEGTGQQPQHF.

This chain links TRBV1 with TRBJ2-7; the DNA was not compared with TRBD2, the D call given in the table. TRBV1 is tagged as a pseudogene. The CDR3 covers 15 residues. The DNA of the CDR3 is TGCACCAGCAGCCAACTTACCGGGACTAGCGGGGAGCAGTACTTC. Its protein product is CTSSQLTGTSGEQYF.

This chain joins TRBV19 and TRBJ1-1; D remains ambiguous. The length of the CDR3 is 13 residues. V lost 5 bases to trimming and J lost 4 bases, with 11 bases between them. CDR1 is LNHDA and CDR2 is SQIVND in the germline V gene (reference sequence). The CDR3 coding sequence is TGTGCCAGTAGTCAACAGCATTTCACTGAAGCTTTCTTT. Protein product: CASSQQHFTEAFF. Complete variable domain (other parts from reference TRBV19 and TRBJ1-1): DGGITQSPKYLFRKEGQNVTLSCEQNLNHDAMYWYRQDPGQGLRLIYYSQIVNDFQKGDIAEGYSVSREKKESFPLTVTSAQKNPTAFYLCASSQQHFTEAFFGQGTRLTVV.

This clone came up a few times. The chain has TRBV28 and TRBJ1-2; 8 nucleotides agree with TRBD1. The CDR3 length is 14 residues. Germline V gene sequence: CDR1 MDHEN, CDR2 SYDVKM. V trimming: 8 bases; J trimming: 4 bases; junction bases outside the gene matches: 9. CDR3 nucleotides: TGTGCCAGCGCAGACAGGGGAAGCCGCTATGGCTACACCTTC. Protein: CASADRGSRYGYTF.

CDR3 region: CASSERGGGYNSPLHF. DNA of the CDR3: TGTGCCAGCAGTGAGAGAGGGGGCGGATATAATTCACCCCTCCACTTT. The chain joins TRBV2 to TRBJ1-6; 7 bases match TRBD1. CDR1 is SNHLY and CDR2 is FYNNEI in the germline V gene. The CDR3 totals 16 residues. Germline trimming cut 3 bases from V and 4 bases from J; bases unmatched to any gene: 6.

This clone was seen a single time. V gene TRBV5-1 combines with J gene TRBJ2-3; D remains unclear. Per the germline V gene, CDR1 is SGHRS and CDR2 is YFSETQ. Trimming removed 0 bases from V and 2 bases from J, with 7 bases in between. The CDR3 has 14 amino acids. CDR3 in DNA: TGCGCCAGCAGCTTGGCTGCGGACACAGATACGCAGTATTTT. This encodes CASSLAADTDTQYF.

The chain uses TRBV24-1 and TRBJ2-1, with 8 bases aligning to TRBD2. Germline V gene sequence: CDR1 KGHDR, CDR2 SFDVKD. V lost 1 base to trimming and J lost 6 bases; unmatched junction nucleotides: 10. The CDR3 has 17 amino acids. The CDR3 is CATSDLGREGPFNEQFF. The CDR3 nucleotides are TGTGCCACCAGTGATTTAGGACGGGAGGGGCCCTTCAATGAGCAGTTCTTC.

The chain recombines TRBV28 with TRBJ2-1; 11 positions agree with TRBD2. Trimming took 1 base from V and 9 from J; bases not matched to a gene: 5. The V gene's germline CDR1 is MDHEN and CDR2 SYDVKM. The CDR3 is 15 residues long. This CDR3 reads CASSLSLAGVSEQFF. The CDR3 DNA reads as TGTGCCAGCAGTTTATCACTAGCGGGAGTTAGTGAGCAGTTCTTC. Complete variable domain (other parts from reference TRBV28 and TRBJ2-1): DVKVTQSSRYLVKRTGEKVFLECVQDMDHENMFWYRQDPGLGLRLIYFSYDVKMKEKGDIPEGYSVSREKKERFSLILESASTNQTSMYLCASSLSLAGVSEQFFGPGTRLTVL.

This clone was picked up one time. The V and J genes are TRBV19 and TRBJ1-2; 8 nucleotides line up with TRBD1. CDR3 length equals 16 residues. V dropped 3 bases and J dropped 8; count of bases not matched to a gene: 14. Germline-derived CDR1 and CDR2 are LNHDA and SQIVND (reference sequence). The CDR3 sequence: CASSIRGQGISIGYTF. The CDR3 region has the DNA TGTGCCAGTAGTATTCGCGGACAGGGAATAAGCATCGGCTACACCTTC.

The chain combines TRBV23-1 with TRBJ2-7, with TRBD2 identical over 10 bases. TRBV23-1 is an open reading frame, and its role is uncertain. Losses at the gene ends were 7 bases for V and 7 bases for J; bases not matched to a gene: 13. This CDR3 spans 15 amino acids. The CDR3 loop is CASNLGASGSGEQYF. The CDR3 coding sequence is TGCGCCAGCAACCTCGGCGCTAGCGGGAGTGGGGAGCAGTACTTC.